The next 30 T cell receptor beta chains were all read from a single sample in a study of cytomegalovirus exposure and HLA in healthy donors. Use of 60 Vbeta and 13 Jbeta primers characterized the PCR. Libraries were prepared by immunoSEQ multiplex PCR; TCRdb keeps only in-frame clonotypes and omits some of them. The top ten hold roughly an eighth of the sample, which has 150,000 to 200,000 clones, approximately 80% seen once. The material sequenced was PBMCs. All receptors come from a woman in her thirties or forties in good health and CMV-seronegative.

The gene calls are TRBV15 and TRBJ2-2, with 10 bases that match TRBD1. The V gene end was trimmed by 3 bases and the J gene end by 3 bases; junction bases not matched to a gene: 4. This CDR3 is 16 amino acids long. Germline CDR1 and CDR2: LNHNV and YYDKDF (reference sequence). The CDR3 sequence: CATSSWGTGDTGELFF. In DNA form, the CDR3 reads TGTGCCACCAGCAGTTGGGGGACAGGGGACACCGGGGAGCTGTTTTTT.

The genes are TRBV28 and TRBJ2-5; tentative D call: TRBD2 (6 bases). Germline CDR1 and CDR2: MDHEN and SYDVKM. Trimming stripped 5 bases from V and 0 bases from J, with 19 bases between. CDR3 length: 17 amino acids. The CDR3 coding sequence is TGTGCCAGCAGTACATATCGCAAGGGACTGTACCAAGAGACCCAGTACTTC. Residues: CASSTYRKGLYQETQYF.

The chain employs TRBV4-3 and TRBJ2-1, with 9 bases matching TRBD2. CDR3 length: 15 residues. The germline V gene encodes CDR1 LGHNA and CDR2 YSLEER. Trimming at V came to 1 base and at J to 8 bases, leaving 6 bases not matched to a gene. The CDR3 sequence is CASSQGIGGRDEQFF. CDR3 nucleotide sequence: TGCGCCAGCAGCCAAGGGATCGGCGGGAGGGATGAGCAGTTCTTC.

V and J are TRBV10-3 and TRBJ2-7; 9 bases match TRBD1. Germline lookup yields CDR1 ENHRY and CDR2 SYGVKD. J was trimmed by 2 bases and V by 5 bases; bases with no gene match: 7. The CDR3 totals 15 residues. In nucleotides, the CDR3 is TGTGCCATCAGTTTATCCGGGACAGGGCCCTACGAGCAGTACTTC. It is translated as CAISLSGTGPYEQYF.

This clone was detected once. The rearrangement links TRBV7-9 to TRBJ2-2; TRBD1 might be the D (6 bases). The CDR3 length is 14 residues. The V gene's germline CDR1 is SEHNR and CDR2 FQNEAQ (reference sequence). V gave up 4 bases and J gave up 3 bases, with 9 bases separating them. In DNA form, the CDR3 reads TGTGCCAGCAGCTCACAGGGATACACCGGGGAGCTGTTTTTT. Amino acid sequence: CASSSQGYTGELFF.

For this clone: This is likely a read error, given that the CDR3 carries no conserved phenylalanine or tryptophan at its end. The chain links TRBV28 to TRBJ1-2; 10 bases align to TRBD1. This CDR3 contains 15 residues. Germline V gene lookup returns CDR1 MDHEN and CDR2 SYDVKM. The V segment lost 5 bases and the J segment 8 bases; nucleotides outside the gene matches: 11. The CDR3 protein is CASSDTGTGVLGYTL. DNA for the CDR3: TGTGCCAGCAGTGACACCGGGACAGGGGTTCTAGGCTACACCCTC.

The CDR3 DNA follows: TGTGCCAGCAGTACGCTGGGACTAGCGGGAGGAAGGGCAGATACGCAGTATTTT. It translates to CASSTLGLAGGRADTQYF. This chain links TRBV27 with TRBJ2-3, with 15 positions matching TRBD2. V lost 5 bases, J lost 4 bases, and 10 bases stayed unmatched. Per germline, CDR1 MNHEY and CDR2 SMNVEV (reference sequence). The CDR3 spans 18 residues.

This clone was detected once. V usage is TRBV5-8 and J usage is TRBJ2-1, with 13 bases that match TRBD2. J lost 6 bases, V lost 4 bases, and 7 bases had no gene match. Germline assignment: CDR1 SGHTS and CDR2 YDEGEE. The CDR3 is 16 amino acids. CDR3 sequence: CASSPRTSGSPNEQFF. The CDR3 DNA is TGTGCCAGCAGCCCTAGGACTAGCGGGAGTCCCAATGAGCAGTTCTTC. Together with reference TRBV5-8 and TRBJ2-1, the CDR3 gives the full variable domain: EAGVTQSPTHLIKTRGQQATLRCSPISGHTSVYWYQQALGLGLQFLLWYDEGEERNRGNFPPRFSGRQFPNYSSELNVNALELEDSALYLCASSPRTSGSPNEQFFGPGTRLTVL.

The CDR3 DNA is TGTGCCAGCAGCCAAGTTTCGTGGGGGGTGGTGGGATACACTGAAGCTTTCTTT. Its translation is CASSQVSWGVVGYTEAFF. The chain recombines TRBV14 with TRBJ1-1; D possibly corresponds to TRBD1 (5 bases). Germline assignment: CDR1 SGHDN and CDR2 FVKESK. V lost 1 base, J lost 3 bases, and 21 bases lay in between. This CDR3 region has 18 residues.

The chain is built from TRBV19 and TRBJ1-5; no firm D call. Germline V gene data show CDR1 as LNHDA and CDR2 as SQIVND (reference sequence). Trimming shortened V by 6 bases and J by 0 bases, and 3 bases separated the two germline ends. The CDR3 has 12 amino acids. CDR3 bases: TGTGCCAGTAGGTATAGCAATCAGCCCCAGCATTTT. This encodes CASRYSNQPQHF.

The V gene is TRBV4-1, the J gene TRBJ2-7, with 7 bases fitting TRBD2. V shed 0 bases and J 0 bases; nucleotides not matched to a gene: 5. Germline lookup yields CDR1 MGHRA and CDR2 YSYEKL. The CDR3 has 16 residues. CDR3 sequence reads: CASSQDLGGSSYEQYF. The DNA for the CDR3 is TGCGCCAGCAGCCAAGATCTGGGCGGGAGCTCCTACGAGCAGTACTTC.

CDR3 DNA: TGTGCCAGCAGTGAGCGGGACACCGGGGAGCTGTTTTTT. Translation: CASSERDTGELFF. The V call is TRBV25-1, the J call TRBJ2-2; a possible D gene is TRBD2 (5 bases). CDR1 is MGHDK, CDR2 SYGVNS, per germline. With 3 bases removed from V and 3 bases from J, the gap between germline ends came to 5 bases. The CDR3 loop spans 13 amino acids. Combining the CDR3 with reference TRBV25-1 and TRBJ2-2 gives the whole variable domain EADIYQTPRYLVIGTGKKITLECSQTMGHDKMYWYQQDPGMELHLIHYSYGVNSTEKGDLSSESTVSRIRTEHFPLTLESARPSHTSQYLCASSERDTGELFFGEGSRLTVL.

The chain combines TRBV19 with TRBJ1-1; TRBD1 is a possible D gene (6 bases). The CDR3 extends over 15 amino acids. Germline lookup yields CDR1 LNHDA and CDR2 SQIVND (reference sequence). The V end lost 5 bases, the J end lost 4 bases, and 17 bases lay between the germline ends. CDR3 amino acids: CASSAPRGWTTEAFF. The CDR3 bases are TGTGCCAGTAGTGCACCCAGGGGTTGGACCACTGAAGCTTTCTTT.

The gene calls are TRBV4-3 and TRBJ2-7, with TRBD1 matching 8 bases. J lost 3 bases, V lost 5 bases, and 9 bases had no gene match. CDR3 length: 15 residues. Germline V gene data show CDR1 as LGHNA and CDR2 as YSLEER. The CDR3 DNA follows: TGCGCCAGCAGCACACGGACAGGGATCGACTACGAGCAGTACTTC. It translates to CASSTRTGIDYEQYF.

The chain is built from TRBV5-6 and TRBJ1-5; weak D call: TRBD1 (6 bases). Germline V lookup: CDR1 SGHDT, CDR2 YYEEEE. This CDR3 comprises 15 residues. The V gene lost 0 bases and the J gene lost 3 bases, with 10 bases spanning the gap. The CDR3 coding sequence is TGTGCCAGCAGCTTGGCAGGGGAATCCAATCAGCCCCAGCATTTT. This gives the protein CASSLAGESNQPQHF.

This chain links TRBV5-1 with TRBJ1-3; possibly TRBD1 for D (6 bases). Per germline, CDR1 SGHRS and CDR2 YFSETQ. V lost 4 bases and J lost 2, with 22 bases in between. This CDR3 is 18 amino acids long. The CDR3 DNA reads as TGCGCCAGCAGCACCCCATCCGGGACATCGACTGCTGGAAACACCATATATTTT. The encoded protein is CASSTPSGTSTAGNTIYF.

The genes are TRBV5-1 and TRBJ1-2, with TRBD1 as a possible D gene (6 bases). The V gene's germline CDR1 is SGHRS and CDR2 YFSETQ. The CDR3 is made up of 16 amino acids. V was trimmed by 2 bases and J by 4 bases, leaving 18 bases between them. DNA for the CDR3: TGCGCCAGCAGCTTATCTACAGGGAGCGGCGGCTATGGCTACACCTTC. Translated: CASSLSTGSGGYGYTF.

This clone was seen more than once but under ten times. This chain links TRBV2 with TRBJ2-5; 8 bases align to TRBD2. The germline V gene has CDR1 SNHLY and CDR2 FYNNEI. This CDR3 is built from 14 residues. Germline trimming cut 11 bases from V and 7 bases from J; bases unmatched to any gene: 15. The CDR3 is CALSTERGRVTQYF. CDR3 coding DNA: TGTGCCCTGAGTACCGAGCGGGGGCGGGTGACCCAGTACTTC.

The chain combines TRBV28 with TRBJ1-1, with a tentative D call TRBD1 (6 bases). Trimming took off 4 bases at V and 0 bases at J, with 9 bases between the two ends. CDR3 length: 14 amino acids. Per the germline V gene, CDR1 is MDHEN and CDR2 is SYDVKM. This CDR3 is CASSSTGLNTEAFF. CDR3 in DNA: TGTGCCAGCAGTTCAACAGGGTTGAACACTGAAGCTTTCTTT.

Concerning this clone itself: In the same sample, other DNA sequences code for this CDR3. CDR3 sequence reads: CAWSYLAYEQYF. CDR3 DNA: TGTGCCTGGAGTTACCTAGCCTACGAGCAGTACTTC. The chain links TRBV30 to TRBJ2-7; D unresolved. Germline assignment: CDR1 GTSNPN and CDR2 SVGIG (reference sequence). The length of the CDR3 is 12 residues. V lost 2 bases, J lost 2 bases, and 7 bases lay in between.

The chain joins TRBV27 to TRBJ1-6; unclear D gene. The CDR3 length is 12 residues. V was pared by 5 bases and J by 9 bases, with 8 bases between. Germline-derived CDR1 and CDR2 are MNHEY and SMNVEV (reference sequence). CDR3 amino acids: CASSPPSSPLHF. The CDR3 nucleotides read TGTGCCAGCAGTCCCCCTAGTTCACCCCTCCACTTT.

The chain recombines TRBV6-5 with TRBJ1-1, with a weak D call TRBD1 (5 bases). Germline V gene data show CDR1 as MNHEY and CDR2 as SVGAGI. Trimming shortened V by 6 bases and J by 7 bases, and 15 bases separated the two germline ends. This CDR3 spans 13 amino acids. CDR3 DNA sequence: TGTGCCAGCAGGCTCGGGGGTGGGTTTGAAGCTTTCTTT. This codes for CASRLGGGFEAFF.

Comments on this clone: The junction and the germline gene differ at one end; a read error may be behind it. The chain uses TRBV7-7 and TRBJ2-3; 15 positions agree with TRBD2. This CDR3 has 17 residues. Germline CDR1 SSHAT, CDR2 FNYEAQ (reference sequence). This CDR3 is CASSLGTSGRRTDTQYF. CDR3 sequence (DNA): TGTGCTAGCAGCTTGGGGACTAGCGGGAGGCGAACAGATACGCAGTATTTT. Variable domain in full (rest from reference TRBV7-7 and TRBJ2-3): GAGVSQSPRYKVTKRGQDVTLRCDPISSHATLYWYQQALGQGPEFLTYFNYEAQPDKSGLPSDRFSAERPEGSISTLTIQRTEQRDSAMYRCASSLGTSGRRTDTQYFGPGTRLTVL.

This clone was found once. The CDR3 sequence is CASRRTSGITDTQYF. DNA of the CDR3: TGTGCCAGCAGAAGGACTAGCGGGATCACAGATACGCAGTATTTT. The V and J genes are TRBV2 and TRBJ2-3; TRBD2 matches at 12 bases. The CDR3 sequence is 15 residues long. J gave up 2 bases and V 6 bases, and 3 bases lay outside the gene matches. CDR1 is SNHLY, CDR2 FYNNEI, per germline.

The V call is TRBV5-6, the J call TRBJ2-7; 9 bases are shared with TRBD1. This CDR3 has 15 residues. Germline loops: CDR1 SGHDT, CDR2 YYEEEE. The J segment lost 5 bases and the V segment lost 2 bases, leaving 8 bases of the junction unmatched. The CDR3 sequence is CASSFEPGQGHEQYF. CDR3 coding DNA: TGTGCCAGCAGCTTCGAACCGGGACAGGGCCACGAGCAGTACTTC.

The V and J genes are TRBV4-2 and TRBJ2-3; no definite D call. The germline gives CDR1 LGHNA, CDR2 YNFKEQ. With 0 bases removed from V and 5 bases from J, the gap between germline ends came to 6 bases. The CDR3 consists of 13 residues. CDR3 coding DNA: TGTGCCAGCAGCCAAGAGTACAGAGATACGCAGTATTTT. It specifies CASSQEYRDTQYF.

DNA of the CDR3: TGTGCCAGCAGTTTTTACGATCGGGAAAAACTGTTTTTT. Its protein product is CASSFYDREKLFF. The gene calls are TRBV28 and TRBJ1-4; D is undetermined. CDR3 size: 13 residues. The ends were cut back, 3 bases at V and 8 bases at J, with 10 bases in the middle. Germline V gene sequence: CDR1 MDHEN, CDR2 SYDVKM.

The chain joins TRBV28 to TRBJ2-7; weak D call: TRBD1 (6 bases). The germline V gene has CDR1 MDHEN and CDR2 SYDVKM. The germline V and J ends were trimmed by 4 bases and 3 bases, with 22 bases remaining between them. This CDR3 region has 17 residues. CDR3 region: CASSSPMADRPRYEQYF. CDR3 DNA: TGTGCCAGCAGTTCCCCCATGGCGGACAGACCTCGCTACGAGCAGTACTTC. Full variable domain (missing parts from reference TRBV28 and TRBJ2-7): DVKVTQSSRYLVKRTGEKVFLECVQDMDHENMFWYRQDPGLGLRLIYFSYDVKMKEKGDIPEGYSVSREKKERFSLILESASTNQTSMYLCASSSPMADRPRYEQYFGPGTRLTVT.

The V and J genes are TRBV5-1 and TRBJ1-5; D gene unclear. CDR1 is SGHRS and CDR2 is YFSETQ in the germline V gene. The V end was cut by 3 bases, the J end by 4 bases, with 11 bases between. This CDR3 is built from 14 residues. The CDR3 region has the DNA TGCGCCAGCAGCTCCGGGTCACCAAATCAGCCCCAGCATTTT. Translated: CASSSGSPNQPQHF.

The chain carries TRBV15 and TRBJ2-2; D possibly corresponds to TRBD2 (5 bases). Trimming stripped 3 bases from V and 5 bases from J, with 10 bases between. The CDR3 is made up of 14 amino acids. The germline gives CDR1 LNHNV, CDR2 YYDKDF (reference sequence). CDR3 coding DNA: TGTGCCACCAGCAGTCTAGCAGATACCGGGGAGCTGTTTTTT. Its protein is CATSSLADTGELFF.